This T cell receptor (beta chain) was identified during a study of CD8 T cells in Susac syndrome. Random hexamers primed reverse transcription of about 0.45 to 1 ug RNA. Amplification of TCR beta CDR3 across 54 Vbeta and 13 Jbeta was performed with immunoSEQ multiplex PCR. One entry per CDR3 protein, called by TCRdb with MiXCR from the immunoSEQ multiplex PCR reads. The data hold roughly 300,000 distinct CDR3 sequences, with roughly 85% observed a single time. TCR beta sequencing covered blood CD8+ and CD4+ T cells. The CD8+ and CD4+ T cells were negatively isolated, with the TEMRA cells enriched by FACS. This CDR3 has 14 residues. Germline V gene sequence: CDR1 LGHDT, CDR2 YNNKEL (reference sequence). The ends lost 1 base at V and 5 bases at J; junction bases unmatched: 4.

The receptor comes from a human donor with multiple sclerosis. Sequenced sample: CD8+ T cells from PBMCs. The chain joins TRBV3-1 to TRBJ1-1; 7 bases agree with TRBD1. As DNA, the CDR3 is TGTGCCAGCAGCCAAGCCCCGGACAGGACTGAAGCTTTCTTT. Encoded protein: CASSQAPDRTEAFF.